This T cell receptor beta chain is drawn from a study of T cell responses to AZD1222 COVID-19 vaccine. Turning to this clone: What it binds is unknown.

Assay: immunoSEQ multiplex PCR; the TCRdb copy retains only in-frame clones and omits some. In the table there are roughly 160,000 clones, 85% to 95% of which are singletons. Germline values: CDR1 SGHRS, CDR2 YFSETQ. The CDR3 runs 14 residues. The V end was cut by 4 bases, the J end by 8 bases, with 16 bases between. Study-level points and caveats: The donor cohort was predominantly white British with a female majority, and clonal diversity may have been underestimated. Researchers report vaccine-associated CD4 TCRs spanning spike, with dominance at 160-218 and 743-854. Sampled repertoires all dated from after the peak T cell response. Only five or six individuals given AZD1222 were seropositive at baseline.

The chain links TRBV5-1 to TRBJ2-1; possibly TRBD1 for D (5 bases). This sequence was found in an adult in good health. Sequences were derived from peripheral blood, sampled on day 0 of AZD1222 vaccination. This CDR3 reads CASSPGLAPHEQFF. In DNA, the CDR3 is TGCGCCAGCAGCCCAGGGTTGGCTCCCCATGAGCAGTTCTTC.